The TCR beta chain under discussion was sequenced for a study of CD8 T cells in ankylosing spondylitis (dated by TCRdb to the late 2010s). Describing the broader study: The study set out to find disease-linked TCR variants by profiling T cell receptor beta repertoires in ankylosing spondylitis patients and healthy donors. The full study cohort comprised around 25 ankylosing spondylitis patients and 110 or so healthy donors. Peripheral blood was sampled, and synovial fluid was additionally collected from ankylosing spondylitis patients.

The V end gives up 5 bases and the J end 0 bases, leaving 8 bases in the junction not matched to a gene. From its cysteine to its phenylalanine, the CDR3 spans 17 amino acids. The kept DNA is CDR3 alone, 51 bases in frame from the first base. Synovial fluid samples and blood samples obtained from the same ankylosing spondylitis patients were matched. The sequencing machine was an Illumina HiSeq 2500. TCR beta libraries were prepared by quantitative 5'-RACE with molecular barcodes. The source study handled its data this way. To identify disease-linked TCR variants, a new computational method was used, one built on a probabilistic model of VDJ rearrangement. The public reads were quality trimmed at Q25 with fastp and then assembled into clones with MiXCR by TCRdb, keeping productive beta chains. Each entry merges the rows of one CDR3 protein and shows their most common DNA and genes. For this entry, the V and J calls and clone size follow TCRdb and not the study's own pipeline. For this sample the table gives more than 30,000 distinct CDR3 sequences, of which 13% were detected only once. The ten largest make up approximately 31% of the sample.

This clonotype was detected many times. No cognate antigen has been identified for it. Base qualities are missing; no much larger clone stands one base away. Points the paper makes about the study in general: A CD8+ phenotype was shown by the disease-linked clones, which were found at relatively low frequencies in peripheral blood. Significant enrichment of the disease-linked clones was reported in matched synovial fluid samples from ankylosing spondylitis patients. Blood from ankylosing spondylitis patients appeared to be characterized by a TCR beta motif made up of under ten highly homologous amino acid variants. Some motif variants were previously reported in synovial fluid and blood of reactive arthritis patients, suggesting common disease-initiation mechanisms.

The specimen was synovial fluid, either unsorted or a sorted T cell fraction (not recorded which). This chain is built from TRBV12-3 or TRBV12-4 and TRBJ2-1, and TRBD1 aligns with 9 junction nucleotides. The source of this sequence is a male donor with ankylosing spondylitis. The sequence in DNA is TGTGCCAGCAGTCCGGGACAGGGAGACGTCTCCTACAATGAGCAGTTCTTC. This encodes CASSPGQGDVSYNEQFF.